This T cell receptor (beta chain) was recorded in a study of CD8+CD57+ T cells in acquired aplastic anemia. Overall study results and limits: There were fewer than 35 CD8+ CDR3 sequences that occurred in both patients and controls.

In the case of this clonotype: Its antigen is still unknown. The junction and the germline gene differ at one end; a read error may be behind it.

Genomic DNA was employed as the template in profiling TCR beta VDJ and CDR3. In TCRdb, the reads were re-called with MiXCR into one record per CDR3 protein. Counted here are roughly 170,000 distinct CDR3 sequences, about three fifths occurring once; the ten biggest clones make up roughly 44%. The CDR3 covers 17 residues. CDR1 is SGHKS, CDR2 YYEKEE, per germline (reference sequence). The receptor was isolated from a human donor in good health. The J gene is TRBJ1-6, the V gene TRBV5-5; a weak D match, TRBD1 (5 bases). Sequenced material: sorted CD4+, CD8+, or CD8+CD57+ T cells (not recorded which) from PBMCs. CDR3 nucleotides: TGCGCCAGCAGCTATGGACAAGCGAACACCTATAATTCACCCCTCCACTTT. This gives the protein CASSYGQANTYNSPLHF. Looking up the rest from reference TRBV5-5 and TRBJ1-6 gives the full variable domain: DAGVTQSPTHLIKTRGQQVTLRCSPISGHKSVSWYQQVLGQGPQFIFQYYEKEERGRGNFPDRFSARQFPNYSSELNVNALLLGDSALYLCASSYGQANTYNSPLHFGNGTRLTVT.